The clone carrying this T cell receptor beta chain was observed a handful of times. The antigen is unknown. These data belong to a study of cytomegalovirus exposure and HLA in healthy donors. Overall study findings and caveats: Earlier results showed most TCR beta V segments being productive about 90% or about 30% of the time. Many donors shared some public TCRs, even though most TCR sequences were rare. The HLA-A and HLA-B alleles of most subjects were reportedly predicted accurately from TCR beta sequences. Later analysis revealed greater clonal expansion in HLA-associated TCR beta chains than in equally common others.

From germline, CDR1 is SNHLY and CDR2 FYNNEI. The V gene lost 6 bases and the J gene lost 4 bases, with 11 bases spanning the gap. The CDR3 contains 13 residues. Primers included in the PCR were 60 Vbeta and 13 Jbeta primers. Measured with immunoSEQ multiplex PCR; TCRdb has only the in-frame clones, and not every one. The sample lists 80,000 to 130,000 clones; roughly four fifths were seen once. Sequences were obtained from PBMCs. The V gene is TRBV2, the J gene TRBJ2-3; maybe TRBD1 (6 bases). The receptor's source is a male donor in good health and CMV-seropositive. The CDR3 region has the DNA TGTGCCAGCAGCCTACAGGGTCCAGATACGCAGTATTTT. Its translation: CASSLQGPDTQYF.